Listed here are 17 T cell receptor beta chains from one sample, sequenced in a study of control samples from healthy donors and cancer patients. Some clones are missing from TCRdb's copy, which holds only in-frame ones; the method was immunoSEQ multiplex PCR. The repertoire holds approximately 90,000 clones, 88% seen once, with roughly 14% in the top ten. Sequencing input: blood. The receptors stem from a woman aged 65 to 85 in good health.

The chain joins TRBV21-1 to TRBJ2-1. TRBV21-1 represents a pseudogene. The CDR3 consists of 18 residues. CDR3 protein: CASSKSPPGPILPNEQFF. The DNA of the CDR3 is TGTGCCAGCAGCAAGTCCCCTCCGGGACCCATTCTACCTAATGAGCAGTTCTTC.

This chain joins TRBV3-1 (or the pseudogene TRBV3-2) and TRBJ2-3, with 13 bases aligning to TRBD2. Germline assignment: CDR1 LGHDT and CDR2 YNNKEL (reference sequence). CDR3 length: 16 residues. With 5 bases clipped from V and 5 bases from J, the junction kept 7 bases outside the gene matches. The CDR3: CASSETSGGRGDTQYF. CDR3 DNA sequence: TGTGCCAGCAGCGAGACTAGCGGGGGGCGTGGAGATACGCAGTATTTT.

The chain combines TRBV2 with TRBJ1-4; possibly TRBD1 for D (6 bases). Germline CDR1 is SNHLY and CDR2 is FYNNEI. V lost 6 bases to trimming and J lost 4 bases, with 27 bases between them. The CDR3 contains 19 residues. The CDR3 DNA sequence: TGTGCCAGCAGCGACTATTACAGGGCCCTGGGAACCTATAATGAAAAACTGTTTTTT. Translated: CASSDYYRALGTYNEKLFF.

The rearrangement uses TRBV7-2 and TRBJ2-2, with 10 bases lining up with TRBD2. The length of the CDR3 is 15 residues. The V gene end was trimmed by 1 base and the J gene end by 6 bases; junction bases not matched to a gene: 2. CDR1 SGHTA and CDR2 FQGNSA come from the germline V gene. The CDR3 reads CASSLELAGSGELFF. As DNA, the CDR3 is TGTGCCAGCAGCTTAGAACTAGCGGGGTCCGGGGAGCTGTTTTTT.

The J gene is TRBJ1-2, the V gene TRBV5-1; the D gene is possibly TRBD1 (6 bases). The V gene lost 0 bases and the J gene lost 4 bases, with 13 bases spanning the gap. Germline V gives CDR1 SGHRS, CDR2 YFSETQ. This CDR3 contains 15 residues. The CDR3 region has the DNA TGCGCCAGCAGCTTGGAAGGGGGGGACCCCTATGGCTACACCTTC. As protein: CASSLEGGDPYGYTF. The full variable domain, in which reference TRBV5-1 and TRBJ1-2 provide the parts outside the CDR3, is KAGVTQTPRYLIKTRGQQVTLSCSPISGHRSVSWYQQTPGQGLQFLFEYFSETQRNKGNFPGRFSGRQFSNSRSEMNVSTLELGDSALYLCASSLEGGDPYGYTFGSGTRLTVV.

The chain couples TRBV9 to TRBJ2-1, with D unclear. Trimming removed 0 bases from V and 5 bases from J, with 9 bases in between. CDR1 and CDR2 from the germline V gene are SGDLS and YYNGEE. CDR3 size: 14 residues. The CDR3 coding sequence is TGTGCCAGCAGCGTAGGGGGATTGGACAATGAGCAGTTCTTC. Translating it yields CASSVGGLDNEQFF. Full variable domain (outside the CDR3, taken from reference TRBV9 and TRBJ2-1): DSGVTQTPKHLITATGQRVTLRCSPRSGDLSVYWYQQSLDQGLQFLIQYYNGEERAKGNILERFSAQQFPDLHSELNLSSLELGDSALYFCASSVGGLDNEQFFGPGTRLTVL.

The chain uses TRBV11-3 and TRBJ2-7, with 8 bases lining up with TRBD1. There are 14 residues in the CDR3. Germline trimming cut 3 bases from V and 7 bases from J; bases unmatched to any gene: 8. Germline V gene sequence: CDR1 SGHNT, CDR2 YENEEA. The CDR3, as DNA: TGTGCCAGCAGCTTTCAGGGGGCAAATTCGGAGCAGTACTTC. It translates to CASSFQGANSEQYF.

This sequence joins TRBV7-2 and TRBJ2-3; tentative D call: TRBD1 (5 bases). Germline CDR1 reads SGHTA; CDR2 reads FQGNSA. This CDR3 has 16 residues. With 4 bases removed from V and 3 bases from J, the gap between germline ends came to 17 bases. The chain's CDR3 is CASSWGLGIGTDTQYF. Written as DNA, the CDR3 is TGTGCCAGCAGCTGGGGCCTAGGGATAGGAACAGATACGCAGTATTTT. The full variable domain, rest sourced from reference TRBV7-2 and TRBJ2-3, is GAGVSQSPSNKVTEKGKDVELRCDPISGHTALYWYRQSLGQGLEFLIYFQGNSAPDKSGLPSDRFSAERTGGSVSTLTIQRTQQEDSAVYLCASSWGLGIGTDTQYFGPGTRLTVL.

The chain combines TRBV5-6 with TRBJ1-5; D is possibly TRBD1 (6 bases). Germline V gene sequence: CDR1 SGHDT, CDR2 YYEEEE. Between the trimmed V and J ends, which lost 3 bases and 0 bases, there was a span of 13 bases. CDR3 size: 16 residues. CDR3 nucleotides: TGTGCCAGCAGCTCCTCGGGACACTATAGCAATCAGCCCCAGCATTTT. Translation: CASSSSGHYSNQPQHF.

The chain has TRBV6-5 and TRBJ1-2; D not certain. The germline gives CDR1 MNHEY, CDR2 SVGAGI. The CDR3 extends over 14 amino acids. The V end lost 0 bases, the J end lost 6 bases, and 11 bases lay between the germline ends. CDR3 sequence reads: CASSYSREEDGYTF. The CDR3 bases are TGTGCCAGCAGTTACTCGCGGGAGGAGGATGGCTACACCTTC.

The chain uses TRBV3-1 (or the pseudogene TRBV3-2) and TRBJ2-3, with D unresolved. The CDR3 runs 13 residues. Trimming cost V 2 bases and J 2 bases, with 5 bases left between them. Germline V gene sequence: CDR1 LGHDT, CDR2 YNNKEL (reference sequence). The DNA for the CDR3 is TGTGCCAGCAGCCAAAGATTCACAGATACGCAGTATTTT. Protein product: CASSQRFTDTQYF.

In this sample, this clone turned up a few times. The same CDR3 also results from other DNA sequences found in this sample. This rearrangement joins TRBV4-1 to TRBJ1-1; no firm D call. This CDR3 has 14 amino acids. Trimming took off 0 bases at V and 0 bases at J, with 5 bases between the two ends. The germline gives CDR1 MGHRA, CDR2 YSYEKL. The CDR3 region is CASSQDPVNTEAFF. CDR3 DNA sequence: TGCGCCAGCAGCCAAGATCCAGTGAACACTGAAGCTTTCTTT.

This chain joins TRBV5-4 and TRBJ1-1; no firm D call. This CDR3 is built from 15 residues. The V and J ends lost 4 bases and 0 bases respectively, with 13 bases between them. The V gene's germline CDR1 is SGHNT and CDR2 YYREEE (reference sequence). Here the CDR3 reads CASSLEGFMNTEAFF. The CDR3 nucleotides are TGTGCCAGCAGCCTCGAGGGTTTCATGAACACTGAAGCTTTCTTT.

The J gene is TRBJ1-6, the V gene TRBV3-1 (or the pseudogene TRBV3-2); D is unresolved. Germline values: CDR1 LGHDT, CDR2 YNNKEL (reference sequence). The CDR3 totals 13 residues. The V end was cut by 2 bases, the J end by 8 bases, with 7 bases between. The CDR3 sequence: CASSQSSDSPLHF. The CDR3 DNA reads TGTGCCAGCAGCCAAAGCTCCGATTCACCCCTCCACTTT.

V gene TRBV12-3 or TRBV12-4 combines with J gene TRBJ1-5, with D tentatively TRBD1 (5 bases). Trimming removed 5 bases at V and 5 bases at J, with 10 bases between. The CDR3 runs 13 residues. The DNA for the CDR3 is TGTGCCAGCAGTAGAGGGGTGGATCAGCCCCAGCATTTT. Translation gives CASSRGVDQPQHF.

The genes are TRBV29-1 and TRBJ1-1, with TRBD1 matching 9 bases. Germline V lookup: CDR1 SQVTM, CDR2 ANQGSEA. V shed 3 bases and J 4 bases; nucleotides not matched to a gene: 3. The CDR3 extends over 13 amino acids. Written as DNA, the CDR3 is TGCAGCGTTGAGATGGGACAGGGCACTGAAGCTTTCTTT. Amino acids: CSVEMGQGTEAFF.

The chain links TRBV5-6 to TRBJ1-2, with a weak D call TRBD1 (6 bases). V lost 4 bases to trimming and J lost 6 bases, with 22 bases between them. The CDR3 extends over 16 amino acids. CDR1 SGHDT and CDR2 YYEEEE come from the germline V gene. The CDR3 DNA sequence: TGTGCCAGCAGCAGATTCCCCGGCGGACAGTTAAATGGCTACACCTTC. Its protein is CASSRFPGGQLNGYTF.